The rows below give T cell receptor beta chains drawn from one sample of a study of T cells expressing NK-cell markers. TCRdb processed the 5' RACE reads again and assigns one entry to each CDR3 protein, with no DNA. This sample's table has almost 450,000 distinct CDR3 sequences. The sequencing input was blood T cells: a sorted CD56 or NKG2C T cell subset, CD4+ or CD8+ T cells, or bulk PBMC T cells (not recorded which). Receptors originate from a woman aged 18 to 69 in good health. The CDR3 runs from the conserved cysteine through the conserved F or W. The order of the fields is J gene, V gene, CDR3 protein.

J gene: TRBJ2-1; V gene: TRBV12-3/TRBV12-4; CDR3 protein: CASSLASTGVRGQFF
J gene: TRBJ2-5; V gene: TRBV12-3/TRBV12-4; CDR3 protein: CASNRGNQETQYF
J gene: TRBJ2-2; V gene: TRBV28; CDR3 protein: CATLGHEANTGELFF
J gene: TRBJ2-4; V gene: TRBV20-1; CDR3 protein: CSARPRVGIQYF
J gene: TRBJ1-1; V gene: TRBV20-1; CDR3 protein: CSARDPGRETEAFF
J gene: TRBJ2-1; V gene: TRBV4-3; CDR3 protein: CASSQLAGGPYNEQFF
J gene: TRBJ1-5; V gene: TRBV20-1; CDR3 protein: CSARTGGSNQPQHF
J gene: TRBJ1-1; V gene: TRBV5-1; CDR3 protein: CASSYGQGYTEAFF
J gene: TRBJ1-3; V gene: TRBV3-1; CDR3 protein: CASSQEGAGNTIYF
J gene: TRBJ2-5; V gene: TRBV20-1; CDR3 protein: CSALPDAGETQYF
J gene: TRBJ1-1; V gene: TRBV7-9; CDR3 protein: CASSPRAGGAKNTEAFF
J gene: TRBJ2-1; V gene: TRBV12-3/TRBV12-4; CDR3 protein: CASRGGGTDSYNEQFF
J gene: TRBJ1-5; V gene: TRBV19; CDR3 protein: CASSIGTGRSNQPQHF
J gene: TRBJ1-1; V gene: TRBV5-1; CDR3 protein: CASSVRGLSNTEAFF
J gene: TRBJ1-4; V gene: TRBV29-1; CDR3 protein: CSVAPSGRSEKLFF
J gene: TRBJ2-3; V gene: TRBV6-6; CDR3 protein: CASSYTLDTQYF
J gene: TRBJ2-5; V gene: TRBV7-2; CDR3 protein: CASSYWDTQETQYF
J gene: TRBJ2-7; V gene: TRBV23-1; CDR3 protein: CASSQLDDRYYEQYF
J gene: TRBJ2-7; V gene: TRBV5-4; CDR3 protein: CASSLDAGGYYEQYF
J gene: TRBJ2-7; V gene: TRBV27; CDR3 protein: CATRDSSYEQYF
J gene: TRBJ1-2; V gene: TRBV27; CDR3 protein: CASSIRDTNYGYTF
J gene: TRBJ2-7; V gene: TRBV12-3/TRBV12-4; CDR3 protein: CASGASGAYEQYF
J gene: TRBJ2-7; V gene: TRBV28; CDR3 protein: CASTRGGSFEQYF
J gene: TRBJ2-1; V gene: TRBV6-5; CDR3 protein: CASSYYGTALYNEQFF
J gene: TRBJ2-1; V gene: TRBV7-2; CDR3 protein: CASSLNREPNEQFF
J gene: TRBJ1-6; V gene: TRBV30; CDR3 protein: CAWSELGWGSPLHF
J gene: TRBJ1-2; V gene: TRBV27; CDR3 protein: CASSFLAVREAGGGYTF
J gene: TRBJ2-1; V gene: TRBV10-3; CDR3 protein: CAIGTSGGSSSYNEQFF
J gene: TRBJ1-1; V gene: TRBV19; CDR3 protein: CASSDRDTGRTEAFF
J gene: TRBJ1-6; V gene: TRBV5-5; CDR3 protein: CASSLGHLNSPLHF
J gene: TRBJ2-1; V gene: TRBV3-1; CDR3 protein: CASTRRLAGVVSYNEQFF
J gene: TRBJ2-3; V gene: TRBV29-1; CDR3 protein: CSVEEGAASTDTQYF
J gene: TRBJ2-7; V gene: TRBV4-3; CDR3 protein: CASSQVSGQGRAYEQYF
J gene: TRBJ2-7; V gene: TRBV7-9; CDR3 protein: CASSKGDRGLYEQYF
J gene: TRBJ2-2; V gene: TRBV27; CDR3 protein: CASSREGLWTGELFF
J gene: TRBJ2-2; V gene: TRBV4-1; CDR3 protein: CASSQEETGSGELFF
J gene: TRBJ2-1; V gene: TRBV6-5; CDR3 protein: CASINRDPYNEQFF
J gene: TRBJ2-1; V gene: TRBV27; CDR3 protein: CASSLVWEPYNEQFF
J gene: TRBJ2-1; V gene: TRBV5-4; CDR3 protein: CASSPAKRETDEQFF
J gene: TRBJ2-5; V gene: TRBV7-6; CDR3 protein: CASTLGQQETQYF
J gene: TRBJ1-1; V gene: TRBV7-9; CDR3 protein: CASSPIQGMNTEAFF
J gene: TRBJ1-2; V gene: TRBV4-1; CDR3 protein: CASSHQDSPTNYGYTF
J gene: TRBJ2-1; V gene: TRBV5-1; CDR3 protein: CASSDSRSYNEQFF
J gene: TRBJ2-3; V gene: TRBV5-1; CDR3 protein: CASSPRIAISTDTQYF
J gene: TRBJ2-3; V gene: TRBV28; CDR3 protein: CASEDPTRTDTQYF
J gene: TRBJ2-3; V gene: TRBV12-3/TRBV12-4; CDR3 protein: CASSLIWLAGGISTDTQYF
J gene: TRBJ1-3; V gene: TRBV6-1; CDR3 protein: CASNQGALGNTIYF
J gene: TRBJ2-1; V gene: TRBV4-1; CDR3 protein: CASSPRDMNEQFF
J gene: TRBJ2-2; V gene: TRBV3-1; CDR3 protein: CASSQDDLAGRNTGELFF
J gene: TRBJ2-7; V gene: TRBV29-1; CDR3 protein: CSVEAQSGYEQYF
J gene: TRBJ2-7; V gene: TRBV29-1; CDR3 protein: CSVEMVGAGGNEQYF
J gene: TRBJ2-1; V gene: TRBV20-1; CDR3 protein: CSAGLAGEQFF
J gene: TRBJ2-7; V gene: TRBV20-1; CDR3 protein: CSAEGLGQAMQYEQYF
J gene: TRBJ2-1; V gene: TRBV29-1; CDR3 protein: CSVGTSGGDYNEQFF
J gene: TRBJ2-3; V gene: TRBV20-1; CDR3 protein: CSASPTTRADTQYF
J gene: TRBJ1-2; V gene: TRBV6-2/TRBV6-3; CDR3 protein: CASSYSTGIYGYTF
J gene: TRBJ2-1; V gene: TRBV9; CDR3 protein: CASSEGGVSYNEQFF